Listed below are T cell receptor beta chains from one sample, sequenced in a study of ipilimumab plus nivolumab after autologous stem cell transplantation. The table came from immunoSEQ multiplex PCR; TCRdb's copy has only in-frame clones and leaves some out. This table holds about 9,300 clones, nearly 70% found once. The specimen comprised PBMCs, sampled in a trial of ipilimumab plus nivolumab as post-transplant consolidation. These receptors originate from a female donor with multiple myeloma. Both conserved end residues are part of each CDR3. D genes are given only for firm matches. Size is stated for part of the rows, as once, few or many counts, or as a class when the clone is expanded.

>NA|TRBV6-1|TRBJ1-5|NA
TGTGCCAGCAGTGAACTGGCCGGTTATAGCAATCAGCCCCAGCATTTT
CASSELAGYSNQPQHF
>NA|TRBV7-3|TRBJ2-3|NA
TGTGCCAGCAGCCCCTTCCGGGAGCATGATACGCAGTATTTT
CASSPFREHDTQYF
>few|TRBV11-3|TRBJ2-1|TRBD2
TGTGCCAGCACCCAGGGAGGGAACGTTAACAATGAGCAGTTCTTC
CASTQGGNVNNEQFF
>NA|TRBV6-4|TRBJ2-3|TRBD1
TGTGCCAGCAAGCCGGGACAGGGGACAGATACGCAGTATTTT
CASKPGQGTDTQYF
>NA|TRBV7-2|TRBJ2-7|NA
TGTGCCAGCAGCTTACCGGGACAAATTTCGAAGCAGTACTTC
CASSLPGQISKQYF
>once|TRBV11-2|TRBJ1-1|TRBD1
TGTGCCAGCAGTTTGGGGACAGGGGGCTCGATGACTGAAGCTTTCTTT
CASSLGTGGSMTEAFF
>NA|TRBV7-2|TRBJ2-5|NA
TGTGCCAGCAGCTTAGTCCAATTCACAGGGCTGGGTAGAGAGACCCAGTACTTC
CASSLVQFTGLGRETQYF
>NA|TRBV27|TRBJ2-1|NA
TGTGCCAGCAGAAAGACGGGGGGCCTTCTTCTGGGTTACAATGAGCAGTTCTTC
CASRKTGGLLLGYNEQFF
>NA|TRBV19|TRBJ2-2|TRBD1
TGTGCCAGTAGGAGCAGGGGGCTCGGGGAGCTGTTTTTT
CASRSRGLGELFF
>NA|TRBV7-2|TRBJ2-7|TRBD2
TGTGCCAGCAGCTTAGGCGGGAGGGAGTACGAGCAGTACTTC
CASSLGGREYEQYF
>NA|TRBV4-3|TRBJ1-2|NA
TGCGCCAGCAGCCAATTCGAGGGGCTGCCTGGCTACACCTTC
CASSQFEGLPGYTF
>once|TRBV27|TRBJ1-6|NA
TGTGCCAGCAGTTTAGAGGGCAATTCACCCCTCCACTTT
CASSLEGNSPLHF
>NA|TRBV28|TRBJ1-4|NA
TGTGCCAGCAGTTTAAACTTAGGGTTATATGAAAAACTGTTTTTT
CASSLNLGLYEKLFF
>NA|TRBV6-6|TRBJ1-2|TRBD1
TGTGCCAGCAGAGACGGACAGGGTTTCGGCTACACCTTC
CASRDGQGFGYTF
>NA|TRBV9|TRBJ2-5|TRBD1
TGTGCCAGCAGCGTAGGTGACAGGGGCGAAAAAGAGACCCAGTACTTC
CASSVGDRGEKETQYF
>NA|TRBV2|TRBJ2-3|NA
TGTGCCAGCGAAACGGTCAAGAGGGATACGCAGTATTTT
CASETVKRDTQYF
>NA|TRBV11-2|TRBJ2-7|NA
TGTGCCAGCAGCTTAAATCGAAGGACCTCACACTACGAGCAGTACTTC
CASSLNRRTSHYEQYF
>NA|TRBV6-5|TRBJ1-3|NA
TGTGCCAGCAATGGTCCAGGGAACACCATATATTTT
CASNGPGNTIYF
>NA|TRBV7-9|TRBJ2-7|NA
TGTGCCAGCAGCACATATCAGGGGTCCCTTTTTTACGAGCAGTACTTC
CASSTYQGSLFYEQYF
>NA|TRBV5-6|TRBJ1-6|NA
TGTGCCAGCAGCTTGGCCGGAGGGACCGATTCACCCCTCCACTTT
CASSLAGGTDSPLHF
>NA|TRBV6-6|TRBJ1-5|NA
TGTGCCAGCAGCCCTTGGTCAGGGTTAGGTCAGCCCCAGCATTTT
CASSPWSGLGQPQHF
>medium-sized|TRBV6-5|TRBJ1-3|NA
TGTGCCAGCAGTTACGGCGGAGTCTCTGGAAACACCATATATTTT
CASSYGGVSGNTIYF
>NA|TRBV15|TRBJ2-5|NA
TGTGCCACCAGGGCTGGGGGGGCAGGTAAAGAGACCCAGTACTTC
CATRAGGAGKETQYF
>NA|TRBV6-5|TRBJ2-5|NA
TGTGCCAGCAGTTACGGCTCAGGGCTCCAAGAGACCCAGTACTTC
CASSYGSGLQETQYF
>NA|TRBV5-6|TRBJ2-5|TRBD1
TGTGCCAGCAGCCGTACAGGGGGGAATAGGGAGACCCAGTACTTC
CASSRTGGNRETQYF
>NA|TRBV7-2|TRBJ2-1|TRBD2
TGTGCCAGCAGCGATTGGGGGGGCAATGAGCAGTTCTTC
CASSDWGGNEQFF
>few|TRBV18|TRBJ2-5|NA
TGTGCCAGCTCACCACCGGTGAACCAGGGAGAGACCCAGTACTTC
CASSPPVNQGETQYF
>NA|TRBV11-1|TRBJ2-5|NA
TGTGCCAGCAGCTTCACTACTCAGCAAGAGACCCAGTACTTC
CASSFTTQQETQYF
>NA|TRBV28|TRBJ2-3|NA
TGTGCCAGCAGTCCTCGGGAGTCGGGCACAGATACGCAGTATTTT
CASSPRESGTDTQYF
>NA|TRBV28|TRBJ2-7|TRBD1
TGTGCCAGCAATTCCCCCGGACAGGGGAAGAACGAGCAGTACTTC
CASNSPGQGKNEQYF
>NA|TRBV6-5|TRBJ2-1|TRBD2
TGTGCCAGCAGCGAACTAGCGGGAGGCTACAATGAGCAGTTCTTC
CASSELAGGYNEQFF
>few|TRBV30|TRBJ2-3|NA
TGTGCCTGGAGTGGACAGGCAGGGAGCACAGATACGCAGTATTTT
CAWSGQAGSTDTQYF
>few|TRBV5-4|TRBJ1-2|NA
TGTGCCAGCAGCTTAGAGCCCAGGGCTGGCTACACCTTC
CASSLEPRAGYTF
>once|TRBV10-3|TRBJ2-3|NA
TGTGCCATCAGTGGGAGTAGTGATACGCAGTATTTT
CAISGSSDTQYF
>medium-sized|TRBV7-8|TRBJ2-1|TRBD2
TGTGCCAGCAGCTTCACTACCGGGACTAGCTCCTACAATGAGCAGTTCTTC
CASSFTTGTSSYNEQFF
>few|TRBV19|TRBJ1-5|TRBD1
TGTGCCAGTAGTATTTTAGCGGGACAGGGGGCTAGGCAGCCCCAGCATTTT
CASSILAGQGARQPQHF
>NA|TRBV6-5|TRBJ2-3|NA
TGTGCCAGCAGCAACGCAGATACGCAGTATTTT
CASSNADTQYF
>few|TRBV19|TRBJ2-7|TRBD2
TGTGCCAGTAGTATTACTAGCGGCTCCTACGAGCAGTACTTC
CASSITSGSYEQYF
>few|TRBV15|TRBJ2-6|NA
TGTGCCACCAGCAGAAGCGCCTACTCTGGGGCCAACGTCCTGACTTTC
CATSRSAYSGANVLTF
>NA|TRBV7-2|TRBJ2-5|TRBD2
TGTGCCAGCAGCTTTAGCGGGAGCTTGGAGACCCAGTACTTC
CASSFSGSLETQYF
>NA|TRBV7-2|TRBJ2-6|NA
TGTGCCAGCAGCTTAGACCCTGGGGCCAACGTCCTGACTTTC
CASSLDPGANVLTF
>few|TRBV5-1|TRBJ1-4|NA
TGCGCCAGCAGCTTGTCCAGTAGTAATGAAAAACTGTTTTTT
CASSLSSSNEKLFF
>medium-sized|TRBV28|TRBJ1-5|NA
TGTGCCAGCAGTGCCAGGTTTGACGGCAATCAGCCCCAGCATTTT
CASSARFDGNQPQHF
>NA|TRBV7-9|TRBJ2-1|NA
TGTGCCTCAACCTCCATAGCGTCATCCTACAATGAGCAGTTCTTC
CASTSIASSYNEQFF
>NA|TRBV28|TRBJ2-5|TRBD1
TGTGCCAGCAGTTTCAACCAGGGGGTGTATGAGACCCAGTACTTC
CASSFNQGVYETQYF
>few|TRBV30|TRBJ2-5|TRBD1
TGTGCCTGGAGTGACCTGGGACAGGGGTTCGAGACCCAGTACTTC
CAWSDLGQGFETQYF
>once|TRBV16|TRBJ2-5|NA
TGTGCCAGCAGCACCGACTACCAAGAGACCCAGTACTTC
CASSTDYQETQYF
>NA|TRBV7-2|TRBJ2-7|TRBD2
TGTGCCAGCAGACCCGCCGGGACTAGCCTCGAGCAGTACTTC
CASRPAGTSLEQYF
>NA|TRBV11-2|TRBJ2-7|NA
TGTGCCAGCAGCTTCCCCCCGTCAGAGCAGTACTTC
CASSFPPSEQYF
>NA|TRBV29-1|TRBJ2-7|NA
TGCAGCGTCGGGTTAAGCTCTTACGAGCAGTACTTC
CSVGLSSYEQYF
>NA|TRBV7-7|TRBJ2-7|NA
TGTGCCAGCAATTACTACGAGCAGTACTTC
CASNYYEQYF
>few|TRBV15|TRBJ1-1|NA
TGTGCCACCAGCAGAGCTGGGGGATCTGAAGCTTTCTTT
CATSRAGGSEAFF
>NA|TRBV6-1|TRBJ1-4|NA
TGTGCCAGCAGCCACCCAGGGAACGGTGAAAAACTGTTTTTT
CASSHPGNGEKLFF